This T cell receptor (beta chain) was obtained from a study of blood T cell repertoires in COVID-19. Overall study: Sites in the United States, Italy and Spain provided acute and convalescent COVID-19 samples.

Original processing methods: From reference gene primer amplification, estimates of nucleated cell counts were derived. TCRdb keeps only in-frame clones here, not all; method: immunoSEQ multiplex PCR. V and J calls and clone size come straight from that table; D and trimming were deduced from the DNA. The table includes some 250,000 clones, 80% to 90% detected once. V lost 5 bases and J lost 0, with 10 bases in between. Germline CDR1 and CDR2: SGHRS and YFSETQ. This CDR3 region has 14 residues. Participant-reported clinical history was the basis for cohort assignment. The recovered donors of Cohort 3 showed two negative PCRs, clearance, or symptom resolution.

This receptor was identified in a woman aged 50 to 60 who had recovered from COVID-19. The sample comprised PBMCs or T cells enriched from blood (not recorded which). The chain has TRBV5-1 and TRBJ2-3; D might be TRBD2 (5 bases). The CDR3 DNA sequence: TGCGCCAGCAGGGCACTAGAGAGCACAGATACGCAGTATTTT. Its protein is CASRALESTDTQYF.